This TCR beta chain was captured by sequencing in a study of cytomegalovirus exposure and HLA in healthy donors. CDR1 and CDR2 from the germline V gene are SGHRS and YFSETQ. The CDR3 contains 14 residues. V was pared by 0 bases and J by 3 bases, with 2 bases of the junction left unmatched. TCRdb's copy holds only in-frame clones and misses some; the assay was immunoSEQ multiplex PCR. The repertoire consists of about 150,000 clones, with around 88% occurring once and the leading ten covering about 20%. This clonotype was sampled from a man aged 18 to 30 in good health and CMV-seropositive. This chain connects TRBV5-1 to TRBJ1-2; 7 bases map to TRBD1. The sequencing input was PBMCs. This CDR3 reads CASSLAGTDYGYTF. The DNA for the CDR3 is TGCGCCAGCAGCTTGGCAGGGACAGACTATGGCTACACCTTC. Supplemented by reference TRBV5-1 and TRBJ1-2, the full variable domain reads KAGVTQTPRYLIKTRGQQVTLSCSPISGHRSVSWYQQTPGQGLQFLFEYFSETQRNKGNFPGRFSGRQFSNSRSEMNVSTLELGDSALYLCASSLAGTDYGYTFGSGTRLTVV.